This T cell receptor (beta chain) was sequenced in a study of cytomegalovirus exposure and HLA in healthy donors. Study as a whole: The use of the same platform for the 100 to 150 validation repertoires and the approximately 730 first-cohort repertoires was reported by a later analysis.

TCRdb keeps only in-frame clones here, not all; method: immunoSEQ multiplex PCR. The sample includes around 190,000 clones, approximately 89% seen only once; the top ten take less than 9.5%. Study outcomes and limitations: The classifier reportedly diagnosed cytomegalovirus status with high specificity and sensitivity. Cytomegalovirus association was listed for about 180 TCR beta chains. According to a subsequent analysis, TCR clusters from the first cohort were inclined to appear together in the roughly 120 validation repertoires.

About this clone: Its antigen is currently unknown.

With 4 bases clipped from V and 5 bases from J, the junction kept 5 bases outside the gene matches. The CDR3 length is 13 residues. Germline V gives CDR1 SGHNT, CDR2 YYREEE (reference sequence). This TCR came from a man aged 25 to 40 in good health and CMV-seropositive. The chain combines TRBV5-4 with TRBJ1-2; 7 nucleotides agree with TRBD1. Sequences were obtained from PBMCs. The CDR3 spells CASSLDRAYGYTF. In DNA, the CDR3 is TGTGCCAGCAGCCTCGACAGGGCTTATGGCTACACCTTC.